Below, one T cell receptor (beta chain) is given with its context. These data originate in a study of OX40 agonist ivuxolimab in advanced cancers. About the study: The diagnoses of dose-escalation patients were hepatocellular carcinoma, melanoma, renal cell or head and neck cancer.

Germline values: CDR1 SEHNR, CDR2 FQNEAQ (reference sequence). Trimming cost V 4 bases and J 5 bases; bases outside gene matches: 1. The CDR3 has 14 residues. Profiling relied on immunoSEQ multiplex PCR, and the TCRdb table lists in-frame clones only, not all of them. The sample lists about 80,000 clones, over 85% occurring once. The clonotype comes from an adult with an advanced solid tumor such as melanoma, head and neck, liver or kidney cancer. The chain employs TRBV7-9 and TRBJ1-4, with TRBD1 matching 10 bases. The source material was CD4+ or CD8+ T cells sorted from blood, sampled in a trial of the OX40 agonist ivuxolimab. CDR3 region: CASSWDRGNEKLFF. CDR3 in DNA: TGTGCCAGCAGCTGGGACAGGGGAAATGAAAAACTGTTTTTT. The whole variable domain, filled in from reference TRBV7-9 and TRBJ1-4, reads DTGVSQNPRHKITKRGQNVTFRCDPISEHNRLYWYRQTLGQGPEFLTYFQNEAQLEKSRLLSDRFSAERPKGSFSTLEIQRTEQGDSAMYLCASSWDRGNEKLFFGSGTQLSVL.